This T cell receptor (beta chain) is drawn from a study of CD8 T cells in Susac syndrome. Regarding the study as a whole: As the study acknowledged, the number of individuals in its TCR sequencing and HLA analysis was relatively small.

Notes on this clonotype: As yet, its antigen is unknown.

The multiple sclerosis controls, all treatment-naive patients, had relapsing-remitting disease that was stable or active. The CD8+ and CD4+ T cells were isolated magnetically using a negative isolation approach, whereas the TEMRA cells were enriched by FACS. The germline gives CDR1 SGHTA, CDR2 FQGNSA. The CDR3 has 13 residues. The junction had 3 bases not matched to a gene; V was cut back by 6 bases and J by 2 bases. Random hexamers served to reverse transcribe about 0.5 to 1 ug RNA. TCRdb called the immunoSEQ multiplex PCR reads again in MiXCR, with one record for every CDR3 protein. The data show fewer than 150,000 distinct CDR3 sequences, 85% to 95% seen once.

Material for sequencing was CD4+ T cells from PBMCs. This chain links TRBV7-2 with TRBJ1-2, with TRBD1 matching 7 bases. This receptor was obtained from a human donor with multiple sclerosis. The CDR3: CASRSTGNYGYTF. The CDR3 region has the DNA TGTGCCAGCAGGTCGACAGGGAACTATGGCTACACCTTC.